A single T cell receptor beta chain is shown here with its context. Its antigen is still unknown. No base quality information exists; no much larger clone differs at one position. The collaborating institutions used their own protocols to collect whole blood in K2EDTA tubes. For TCRbeta analysis, collaborators shipped samples in one of three forms: frozen whole blood, isolated PBMCs, or DNA extracted from either of those sample types. The data derive from a study of blood T cell repertoires in COVID-19 (dated by TCRdb to the early 2020s). A note on the overall study: Samples covering the acute and convalescent phases of COVID-19 were provided by collaborators in the United States, Italy and Spain. The prospective study material was composed of cDNA or gDNA derived from T cells, B-cell-depleted T cells, or PBMCs. Deeply sampled blood TCRbeta repertoires from subjects exposed to, actively infected with, or recovered from COVID-19 were included in the dataset. The repertoires were made available in a free public database intended to serve as a resource for research on the immune response to SARS-CoV-2. Samples were obtained from the ongoing ImmuneRACE study (first 160 participants) and from some 1,300 subjects provided by 6 global collaborators. A de-identified subject ID, COVID-19 status, age in years and sex were almost always included in the sample metadata. HLA class I and class II types, where available, came from metadata supplied by the sample provider rather than from assay-based typing.

TCRbeta CDR3 regions were amplified from genomic DNA using the immunoSEQ Assay, a bias-controlled multiplex PCR. As for the authors' bioinformatics: The number of nucleated cells in each sample was estimated by amplification of reference gene primers within the assay. To quantify the absolute abundance of each unique TCRbeta CDR3 rearrangement, sequence reads were collapsed and filtered. For each sample, productive Simpson clonality was calculated as the square root of Simpson's diversity index over productive rearrangements. The source is immuneACCESS, and TCRdb retained only in-frame sequences with V and J called. Part of the clones is not carried over; for the studies checked, unresolved V genes explain less than half of this, and the remainder is unexplained. From that table come the V and J calls and clone size; the DNA was used to work out D and trimming. Here the sample has about 110,000 clones; around 79% occur a single time. The ten largest make up 16% of the sample.

Here is what the overall study found, with its caveats: How much clinical and demographic metadata was included differed by source and by participant, and the metadata was provided uncurated.

This clonotype was obtained from a woman of 80 years or more with active or convalescent COVID-19. Sequenced material: peripheral blood.

The CDR3 reads CASSPQAPGLGAWQETQYF. The DNA sequence follows: TGCGCCAGCAGCCCCCAAGCCCCCGGGTTGGGGGCTTGGCAAGAGACCCAGTACTTC. The chain is assembled from TRBV4-1 and TRBJ2-5, with a tentative D gene TRBD1 over 6 matching bases. Based on the germline V gene, the CDR1 and CDR2 sequences are MGHRA and YSYEKL. Including the terminal cysteine and phenylalanine, the CDR3 comprises 19 residues. The sequence is cut down to CDR3 DNA, 57 bases in frame from base 1. Between the V and J ends, shortened by 4 bases and 2 bases respectively, the junction contains 26 bases.